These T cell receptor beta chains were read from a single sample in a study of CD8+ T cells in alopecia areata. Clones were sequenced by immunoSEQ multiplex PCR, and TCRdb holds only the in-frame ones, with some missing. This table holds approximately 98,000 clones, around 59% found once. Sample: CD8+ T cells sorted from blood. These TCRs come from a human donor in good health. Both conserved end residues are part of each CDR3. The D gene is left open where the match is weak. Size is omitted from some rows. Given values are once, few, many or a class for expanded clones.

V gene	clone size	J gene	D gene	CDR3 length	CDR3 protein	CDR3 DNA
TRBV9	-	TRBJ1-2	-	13	CASSVVDNYGYTF	TGTGCCAGCAGCGTTGTCGATAACTATGGCTACACCTTC
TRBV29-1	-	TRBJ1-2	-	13	CSVEGGSTYGYTF	TGCAGCGTCGAGGGGGGTTCAACCTATGGCTACACCTTC
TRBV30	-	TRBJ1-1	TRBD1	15	CAWSVRQGLNTEAFF	TGTGCCTGGAGTGTAAGACAGGGACTGAACACTGAAGCTTTCTTT
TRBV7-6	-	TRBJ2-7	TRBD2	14	CASSLAGLVYEQYF	TGTGCCAGCAGCTTAGCGGGACTAGTCTACGAGCAGTACTTC
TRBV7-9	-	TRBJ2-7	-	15	CASSVGPGHNYEQYF	TGTGCCAGCAGCGTTGGGCCGGGACATAACTACGAGCAGTACTTC
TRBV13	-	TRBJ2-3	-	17	CASSPGGGYGAADTQYF	TGTGCCAGCAGCCCTGGTGGTGGCTACGGGGCCGCAGATACGCAGTATTTT
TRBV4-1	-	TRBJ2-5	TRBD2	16	CASSHQAGGLGETQYF	TGCGCCAGCAGCCATCAAGCGGGGGGGCTAGGGGAGACCCAGTACTTC
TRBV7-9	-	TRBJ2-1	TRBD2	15	CASSVAGPSYNEQFF	TGTGCCAGCAGCGTAGCGGGGCCCTCCTACAATGAGCAGTTCTTC
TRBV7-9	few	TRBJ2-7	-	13	CASSSRLGYEQYF	TGTGCCAGCAGCTCGCGCCTGGGCTACGAGCAGTACTTC
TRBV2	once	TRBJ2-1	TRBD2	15	CASNPGTSSYNERFF	TGTGCCAGCAATCCTGGGACTAGCTCCTACAATGAGCGGTTCTTC
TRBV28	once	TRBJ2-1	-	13	CASSSGAIREQFF	TGTGCCAGCAGTTCCGGGGCCATTAGGGAGCAGTTCTTC
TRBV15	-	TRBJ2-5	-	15	CATSRVRTTRETQYF	TGTGCCACCAGCAGAGTTCGGACAACCAGAGAGACCCAGTACTTC
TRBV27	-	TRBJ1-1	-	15	CASSLSGGFGPEAFF	TGTGCCAGCAGTCTATCCGGGGGATTCGGGCCTGAAGCTTTCTTT
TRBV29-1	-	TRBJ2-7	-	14	CSVDVGQSPYEQYF	TGCAGCGTTGATGTGGGACAAAGTCCTTACGAGCAGTACTTC
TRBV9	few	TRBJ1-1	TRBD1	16	CASSRSRDRVNTEAFF	TGTGCCAGCAGCCGGAGTCGGGACAGGGTGAACACTGAAGCTTTCTTT
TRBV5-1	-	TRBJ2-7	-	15	CASSHPSQGSYEQYF	TGCGCCAGCAGCCATCCCTCCCAGGGCAGCTACGAGCAGTACTTC
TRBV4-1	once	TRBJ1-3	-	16	CASSQGWANSGNTIYF	TGCGCCAGCAGCCAAGGTTGGGCGAACTCTGGAAACACCATATATTTT
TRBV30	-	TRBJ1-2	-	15	CAWSDASTRNYGYTF	TGTGCCTGGAGTGACGCCTCGACCCGGAACTATGGCTACACCTTC
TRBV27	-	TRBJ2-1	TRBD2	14	CASSLPTSGNEQFF	TGTGCCAGCAGTTTGCCGACTAGCGGGAATGAGCAGTTCTTC
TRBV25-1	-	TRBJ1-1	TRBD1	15	CASSESDRGNTEAFF	TGTGCCAGCAGTGAATCGGACAGGGGGAACACTGAAGCTTTCTTT
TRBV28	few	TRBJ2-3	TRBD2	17	CASSLDISGGGRDTQYF	TGTGCCAGCAGTTTAGATATATCCGGGGGGGGCCGGGATACGCAGTATTTT
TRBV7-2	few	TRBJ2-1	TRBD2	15	CASSGFSGGVNEQFF	TGTGCCAGCAGCGGATTTAGCGGGGGGGTCAATGAGCAGTTCTTC
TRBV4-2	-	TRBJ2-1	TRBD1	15	CASSHPGQETNEQFF	TGTGCCAGCAGCCATCCGGGACAGGAAACCAATGAGCAGTTCTTC
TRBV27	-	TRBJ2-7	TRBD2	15	CASSFSGGSLYEQYF	TGTGCCAGCAGTTTTAGCGGGGGATCGCTCTACGAGCAGTACTTC
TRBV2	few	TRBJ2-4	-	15	CASSVRVIAKNIQYF	TGTGCCAGCAGTGTCCGGGTGATAGCCAAAAACATTCAGTACTTC
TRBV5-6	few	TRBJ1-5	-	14	CASSLGGGAQPQHF	TGTGCCAGCAGCTTGGGTGGAGGGGCCCAGCCCCAGCATTTT
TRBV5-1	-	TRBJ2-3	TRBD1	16	CASSPGQALIRDTQYF	TGCGCCAGCAGCCCGGGACAGGCGTTAATTCGGGATACGCAGTATTTT
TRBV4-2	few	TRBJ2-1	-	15	CASSQDFGDSNEQFF	TGTGCCAGCAGCCAAGATTTCGGGGATTCAAATGAGCAGTTCTTC
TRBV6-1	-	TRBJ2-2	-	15	CASSELQANTGELFF	TGTGCCAGCAGTGAGTTACAGGCGAACACCGGGGAGCTGTTTTTT
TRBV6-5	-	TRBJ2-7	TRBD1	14	CASSVDRGLYEQYF	TGTGCCAGCAGTGTGGACAGGGGGCTATACGAGCAGTACTTC
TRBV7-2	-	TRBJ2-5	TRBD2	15	CASSLLRGGQETQYF	TGTGCCAGCAGCTTACTCCGCGGGGGCCAAGAGACCCAGTACTTC
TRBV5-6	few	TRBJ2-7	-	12	CASSLGSREQYF	TGTGCCAGCAGCTTGGGCTCCCGCGAGCAGTACTTC
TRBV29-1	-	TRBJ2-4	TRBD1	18	CSVEVGQGAGRTKNIQYF	TGCAGCGTTGAAGTTGGGCAGGGGGCTGGAAGAACCAAAAACATTCAGTACTTC
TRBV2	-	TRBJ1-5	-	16	CASSPQGGLSNQPQHF	TGTGCCAGCAGTCCCCAGGGCGGGTTAAGCAATCAGCCCCAGCATTTT
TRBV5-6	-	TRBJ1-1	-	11	CASSLEGLPFF	TGTGCCAGCAGCTTGGAAGGGTTGCCTTTCTTT
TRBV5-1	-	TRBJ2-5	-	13	CASSLESRETQYF	TGCGCCAGCAGCTTGGAATCCCGGGAGACCCAGTACTTC
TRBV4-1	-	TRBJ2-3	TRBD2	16	CASSQEASGGTDTQYF	TGCGCCAGCAGCCAAGAGGCTAGCGGGGGCACAGATACGCAGTATTTT
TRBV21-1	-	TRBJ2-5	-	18	CASSRTLSGGADKETQYF	TGTGCCAGCAGCAGAACCCTCAGTGGGGGGGCGGATAAAGAGACCCAGTACTTC
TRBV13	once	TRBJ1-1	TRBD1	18	CASSLLGTGGAWNTEAFF	TGTGCCAGCAGCTTATTGGGGACAGGGGGCGCTTGGAACACTGAAGCTTTCTTT
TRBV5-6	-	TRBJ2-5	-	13	CASSYGREETQYF	TGTGCCAGCAGCTATGGGCGGGAAGAGACCCAGTACTTC
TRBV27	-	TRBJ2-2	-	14	CASSVEQIAGELFF	TGTGCCAGCAGTGTAGAGCAAATCGCCGGGGAGCTGTTTTTT
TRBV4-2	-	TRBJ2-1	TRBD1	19	CASSPRTGTYSSSYNEQFF	TGTGCCAGCAGCCCGAGGACAGGGACTTATTCCTCCTCCTACAATGAGCAGTTCTTC
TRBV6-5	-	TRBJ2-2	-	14	CASTLTDSTGELFF	TGTGCCAGCACCCTGACAGACTCCACCGGGGAGCTGTTTTTT
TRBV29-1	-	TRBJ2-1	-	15	CSGGDRSSSYNEQFF	TGCAGCGGGGGGGACAGATCTAGCTCCTACAATGAGCAGTTCTTC
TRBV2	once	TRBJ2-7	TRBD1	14	CASSDPGQAYEQYF	TGTGCCAGCAGTGATCCGGGACAGGCCTACGAGCAGTACTTC
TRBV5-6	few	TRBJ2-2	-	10	CASGTGELFF	TGTGCCAGCGGGACCGGGGAGCTGTTTTTT
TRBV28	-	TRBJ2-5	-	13	CASSLGGGETQYF	TGTGCCAGCAGTTTAGGGGGCGGGGAGACCCAGTACTTC
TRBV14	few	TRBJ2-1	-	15	CASSQGVASWDEQFF	TGTGCCAGCAGCCAAGGGGTAGCCTCTTGGGATGAGCAGTTCTTC
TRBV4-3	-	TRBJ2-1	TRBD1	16	CASSQDGQGAYNEQFF	TGCGCCAGCAGCCAAGATGGACAGGGGGCATACAATGAGCAGTTCTTC